The 9 T cell receptor beta chains below all came from one sample that was sequenced in a study of T cells after yellow fever vaccination. TCRdb passed the 5' RACE reads through MiXCR, listing each CDR3 protein once. Of some 80,000 distinct CDR3 sequences in the sample, 13% are singletons; the top ten hold under 30%. The material sequenced was CD8+ T cells not binding an NS4B(214-222) dextramer, sorted from PBMCs, taken approximately 22 days after the first yellow fever vaccination. Source of these receptors: a man aged 18 to 30 who received the YFV17D yellow fever vaccine.

Only a few counts were recorded for this clonotype. The chain employs TRBV9 and TRBJ2-5; D call uncertain. The CDR3 covers 11 residues. V was shortened by 4 bases and J by 0 bases, with 1 base between the two germline ends. The V gene's germline CDR1 is SGDLS and CDR2 YYNGEE. In nucleotides, the CDR3 is TGTGCCAGCAGCAACCAAGAGACCCAGTACTTC. This gives the protein CASSNQETQYF.

Remarks on this clonotype: One base away lies a much larger clone, so this may be a sequencing read error. V usage is TRBV12-3 or TRBV12-4 and J usage is TRBJ2-5; D may be TRBD1 (6 bases). The CDR3 has 14 residues. The CDR3 is CASSLGGPLGAQHF. In nucleotides, the CDR3 is TGTGCCAGCAGTTTAGGGGGGCCCCTTGGTGCCCAGCACTTC.

This clonotype came up a few times. The chain combines TRBV12-3 or TRBV12-4 with TRBJ2-7; 9 positions agree with TRBD1. Trimming removed 1 base from V and 4 bases from J; junction bases left unmatched: 2. CDR3 length: 14 residues. CDR3 region: CASSLGTGVYEQYV. CDR3 coding DNA: TGTGCCAGCAGTTTAGGGACAGGGGTTTACGAGCAGTACGTC.

V usage is TRBV7-9 and J usage is TRBJ2-7; 7 nucleotides agree with TRBD1. This CDR3 has 14 residues. Per the germline V gene, CDR1 is SEHNR and CDR2 is FQNEAQ (reference sequence). Germline trimming cut 6 bases from V and 6 bases from J; bases unmatched to any gene: 11. CDR3 coding DNA: TGTGCCAGCAGTACAAACAGGGGTTGGTCCGAGCAGTACTTC. Protein product: CASSTNRGWSEQYF.

This rearrangement joins TRBV20-1 to TRBJ1-2; weak D call: TRBD1 (6 bases). V was trimmed by 4 bases and J by 4 bases, leaving 13 bases between them. Looked up from germline, CDR1 is DFQATT and CDR2 is SNEGSKA (reference sequence). This CDR3 is built from 13 residues. CDR3 residues: CSAIGGDGYGYTF. CDR3 DNA: TGCAGTGCTATAGGGGGGGACGGCTATGGCTACACCTTC.

This clonotype was observed many times. The chain uses TRBV7-6 and TRBJ2-1, with no clear D. Germline values: CDR1 SGHVS, CDR2 FNYEAQ. This CDR3 is 13 amino acids long. V was shortened by 5 bases and J by 4 bases, with 9 bases between the two germline ends. The CDR3 protein is CASSHGQYNEQFF. Here the CDR3 DNA reads TGTGCCAGCAGCCACGGGCAGTACAATGAGCAGTTCTTC.

The chain is built from TRBV9 and TRBJ2-3; TRBD2 agrees at 10 bases. The CDR3 runs 15 residues. Germline CDR1 is SGDLS and CDR2 is YYNGEE. The V gene end was trimmed by 3 bases and the J gene end by 5 bases; junction bases not matched to a gene: 6. The CDR3 DNA is TGTGCCAGCAGCGAGAGCGGGGGGGGCAAAGATACGCAGTATTTT. Translating gives CASSESGGGKDTQYF.

This clonotype has just a few counts. The chain has TRBV15 and TRBJ2-7; tentative D call: TRBD1 (5 bases). The CDR3 is 14 amino acids. CDR1 is LNHNV, CDR2 YYDKDF, per germline (reference sequence). Trimming pared 0 bases from V and 3 bases from J, leaving 9 bases between. The CDR3 sequence is CATSRDQGDYEQYV. The CDR3 nucleotides read TGTGCCACCAGCAGAGATCAGGGTGACTACGAGCAGTACGTC.

V usage is TRBV10-1 and J usage is TRBJ2-7, with a tentative D call TRBD2 (5 bases). CDR3 length: 15 residues. The germline CDR1 and CDR2 sequences are WNHNN and SYGVQD (reference sequence). Deletions cut 2 bases from V and 2 bases from J, with 13 bases between. The CDR3 DNA reads as TGCGCCAGCAGTGAGGTGGGGAGCCGTACCTACGAGCAGTACTTC. Protein: CASSEVGSRTYEQYF.